The 23 T cell receptor beta chains given below trace back to one sample, sequenced in a study of T cells after posttransplantation cyclophosphamide. This table comes from immunoSEQ multiplex PCR, and its TCRdb copy is limited to in-frame clones, with some not included. Of some 27,000 clones detected, approximately 90% appear once; the ten largest clones hold less than 3.5%. Sequencing input: PBMCs. The receptors come from a man aged 45 to 65.

This clone was counted only a few times. V usage is TRBV6-4 and J usage is TRBJ2-1; D is possibly TRBD1 (5 bases). Trimming took off 6 bases at V and 5 bases at J, with 17 bases between the two ends. This CDR3 region has 15 residues. CDR1 is MRHNA, CDR2 SNTAGT, per germline. The CDR3 coding sequence is TGTGCCAGCAGGGATGACAGCTTCCCCCACAATGAGCAGTTCTTC. Its translation: CASRDDSFPHNEQFF.

The chain employs TRBV7-2 and TRBJ2-6, with D unresolved. V was shortened by 0 bases and J by 0 bases, with 6 bases between the two germline ends. Germline V gene data show CDR1 as SGHTA and CDR2 as FQGNSA. The CDR3 is 16 amino acids. The CDR3 region has the DNA TGTGCCAGCAGCTTAGCGGCGGACTCTGGGGCCAACGTCCTGACTTTC. This codes for CASSLAADSGANVLTF.

The rearrangement uses TRBV19 and TRBJ1-6; possible D gene TRBD1, 5 bases. Trimming took 6 bases from V and 10 from J, leaving 19 bases between them. Germline V gene lookup returns CDR1 LNHDA and CDR2 SQIVND (reference sequence). The CDR3 extends over 15 amino acids. CDR3: CASSPTQGGGSPLHF. The CDR3 region has the DNA TGTGCCAGTAGCCCAACGCAGGGAGGTGGCTCACCCCTCCACTTT.

This clone appeared a few times. The chain has TRBV6-1 and TRBJ2-1; no clear D gene. Germline assignment: CDR1 MNHNS and CDR2 SASEGT. The CDR3 loop spans 11 amino acids. V gave up 10 bases and J gave up 4 bases, with 8 bases separating them. The CDR3 reads CATMSYNEQFF. The CDR3, as DNA: TGTGCCACCATGTCATACAATGAGCAGTTCTTC.

The chain couples TRBV19 to TRBJ2-7; 7 bases match TRBD2. The CDR3 runs 15 residues. The germline CDR1 and CDR2 sequences are LNHDA and SQIVND (reference sequence). After removal of 5 bases from V and 3 bases from J, the junction contained 10 bases not matched to a gene. CDR3 nucleotides: TGTGCCAGTAGTCGCTGGCTAGCGGTGAGCTACGAGCAGTACTTC. Translation: CASSRWLAVSYEQYF.

The chain employs TRBV6-5 and TRBJ2-7; 10 bases fit TRBD2. CDR3 length equals 13 residues. V lost 6 bases, J lost 2 bases, and 1 base stayed unmatched. Germline assignment: CDR1 MNHEY and CDR2 SVGAGI. The CDR3 DNA follows: TGTGCCAGCAGGCTAGCGGGAGCCTACGAGCAGTACTTC. This sequence encodes CASRLAGAYEQYF.

CDR3 nucleotides: TGCGCCAGCAGCTTGGAGACAGGGGGTCGACACGAGCAGTACTTC. Protein sequence: CASSLETGGRHEQYF. The chain is built from TRBV5-1 and TRBJ2-7; 9 bases agree with TRBD1. CDR3 length equals 15 residues. Germline V lookup: CDR1 SGHRS, CDR2 YFSETQ. V lost 0 bases, J lost 5 bases, and 6 bases stayed unmatched.

The CDR3 sequence is CASSRFGVGGGETQYF. The CDR3, as DNA: TGTGCCAGCAGCCGATTTGGGGTGGGGGGTGGAGAGACCCAGTACTTC. The V call is TRBV7-8, the J call TRBJ2-5, with D tentatively TRBD2 (6 bases). Looked up from germline, CDR1 is SGHVS and CDR2 is FQNEAQ. V gave up 5 bases and J gave up 4 bases, with 20 bases separating them. This CDR3 is built from 16 residues.

In its sample, this clone was seen a few times. The V and J genes are TRBV7-9 and TRBJ2-7; TRBD2 aligns across 8 bases. V trimming: 5 bases; J trimming: 0 bases; junction bases outside the gene matches: 18. This CDR3 has 19 amino acids. Germline loops: CDR1 SEHNR, CDR2 FQNEAQ (reference sequence). CDR3 in amino acids: CASSHPRFRERGSSYEQYF. CDR3 DNA: TGTGCCAGCAGCCACCCCAGGTTTCGAGAGCGGGGGAGCTCCTACGAGCAGTACTTC.

The chain employs TRBV28 and TRBJ2-1; 11 nucleotides agree with TRBD2. J gave up 9 bases and V 5 bases, and 12 bases lay outside the gene matches. The CDR3 is made up of 16 amino acids. Germline loops: CDR1 MDHEN, CDR2 SYDVKM. The CDR3, as DNA: TGTGCCAGCAGTCCCCCTTTAGCGGGGGGGCCGAGTGAGCAGTTCTTC. This gives the protein CASSPPLAGGPSEQFF.

V and J are TRBV14 and TRBJ1-1; 8 bases map to TRBD1. Germline V gives CDR1 SGHDN, CDR2 FVKESK. J lost 1 base, V lost 1 base, and 2 bases had no gene match. The CDR3 is 15 residues long. The CDR3 sequence is CASSQGDRWNTEAFF. The CDR3 DNA sequence: TGTGCCAGCAGCCAAGGGGACAGGTGGAACACTGAAGCTTTCTTT.

The CDR3 nucleotides read TGCGCCAGCAGCTTACCGGAAGAGACCCAGTACTTC. It encodes CASSLPEETQYF. This chain connects TRBV5-1 to TRBJ2-5, with D unresolved. V was clipped by 2 bases and J by 3 bases, with 5 bases between them. Germline CDR1 and CDR2: SGHRS and YFSETQ. This CDR3 is built from 12 residues.

This sequence joins TRBV5-1 and TRBJ2-7; 7 bases line up with TRBD1. Germline CDR1 is SGHRS and CDR2 is YFSETQ. The V and J ends lost 2 bases and 6 bases, in that order; junction bases with no gene match: 5. The CDR3 sequence is 13 residues long. CDR3 sequence: CASSLTQGFEQYF. The CDR3, as DNA: TGCGCCAGCAGCTTAACACAGGGGTTCGAGCAGTACTTC.

The V and J genes are TRBV2 and TRBJ1-2, with D possibly matching TRBD1 (6 bases). The CDR3 sequence is 12 residues long. Trimming removed 8 bases at V and 8 bases at J, with 15 bases between. Germline V gene data show CDR1 as SNHLY and CDR2 as FYNNEI. As DNA, the CDR3 is TGTGCCAGCGACGGGTGGGGGGGCGGCTACACCTTC. This encodes CASDGWGGGYTF.

The chain uses TRBV30 and TRBJ1-1; D unresolved. CDR1 and CDR2 from the germline V gene are GTSNPN and SVGIG (reference sequence). V dropped 1 base and J dropped 3 bases, with 6 bases sitting between them. This CDR3 is 12 amino acids long. CDR3 residues: CAWSAGDTEAFF. For the CDR3, the DNA is TGTGCCTGGAGTGCCGGGGACACTGAAGCTTTCTTT.

The chain has TRBV28 and TRBJ1-5; 7 bases agree with TRBD1. This CDR3 comprises 14 residues. Per the germline V gene, CDR1 is MDHEN and CDR2 is SYDVKM. Trimming removed 6 bases from V and 5 bases from J; junction bases left unmatched: 7. The CDR3 reads CASRATGAYQPQHF. The CDR3 DNA follows: TGTGCCAGCAGGGCTACAGGGGCCTATCAGCCCCAGCATTTT.

The J gene is TRBJ1-2, the V gene TRBV30; D is possibly TRBD1 (6 bases). The germline V gene has CDR1 GTSNPN and CDR2 SVGIG (reference sequence). The CDR3 consists of 15 residues. Trimming took 0 bases from V and 9 from J, leaving 20 bases between them. As DNA, the CDR3 is TGTGCCTGGAGTGTAGTCAGGGGAGAATTGGGTCGCTACACCTTC. Residues: CAWSVVRGELGRYTF.

This clone has a single count. A junction end diverges from the germline sequence, so it may reflect a read error. The rearrangement joins TRBV7-7 to TRBJ2-5; 7 positions agree with TRBD1. This CDR3 is 15 amino acids long. From germline, CDR1 is SSHAT and CDR2 FNYEAQ (reference sequence). The CDR3 loop reads CASSLAGTAEETQYF. In DNA, the CDR3 is TGTGCTAGCAGCTTAGCCGGGACAGCCGAAGAGACCCAGTACTTC.

The chain employs TRBV2 and TRBJ2-3; no firm D call. V lost 9 bases, J lost 2 bases, and 3 bases lay in between. CDR1 SNHLY and CDR2 FYNNEI come from the germline V gene. This CDR3 is 10 amino acids long. CDR3: CARHTDTQYF. CDR3 sequence (DNA): TGTGCCAGACACACAGATACGCAGTATTTT.

The chain uses TRBV5-1 and TRBJ2-7; D perhaps matches TRBD1 (6 bases). Looked up from germline, CDR1 is SGHRS and CDR2 is YFSETQ. V gave up 4 bases and J gave up 6 bases, with 14 bases separating them. The CDR3 has 13 residues. CDR3 coding DNA: TGCGCCAGCAGCCTCAGGGGCTCGGGCGAGCAGTACTTC. Translated, it gives CASSLRGSGEQYF. Using reference TRBV5-1 and TRBJ2-7 for the parts outside the CDR3, the full variable domain is KAGVTQTPRYLIKTRGQQVTLSCSPISGHRSVSWYQQTPGQGLQFLFEYFSETQRNKGNFPGRFSGRQFSNSRSEMNVSTLELGDSALYLCASSLRGSGEQYFGPGTRLTVT.

The chain uses TRBV5-1 and TRBJ2-1; TRBD1 agrees at 9 bases. Germline V gene data show CDR1 as SGHRS and CDR2 as YFSETQ. The CDR3 totals 16 residues. V shed 5 bases and J 6 bases; nucleotides not matched to a gene: 12. CDR3 bases: TGCGCCAGCAGTAGGACCCCCGGGACAGGGATCAATGAGCAGTTCTTC. Protein: CASSRTPGTGINEQFF.

This clone has a handful of counts. The gene calls are TRBV7-9 and TRBJ1-1; 7 bases fit TRBD1. The V gene end was trimmed by 5 bases and the J gene end by 5 bases; junction bases not matched to a gene: 14. This CDR3 contains 16 residues. Germline CDR1 is SEHNR and CDR2 is FQNEAQ (reference sequence). The CDR3 bases are TGTGCCAGCAGCCCCCGGGACAGTTGGCCTGGTACTGAAGCTTTCTTT. Translating it yields CASSPRDSWPGTEAFF.

V is TRBV4-3 and J is TRBJ2-7; D unresolved. Germline V gives CDR1 LGHNA, CDR2 YSLEER. This CDR3 region has 13 residues. Trimming shortened V by 5 bases and J by 2 bases, and 10 bases separated the two germline ends. The CDR3 loop reads CASSFKCPYEQYF. As DNA, the CDR3 is TGCGCCAGCAGCTTCAAATGTCCCTACGAGCAGTACTTC.